Below are 30 T cell receptor beta chains sequenced from a single sample in a study of T cell therapy after organ transplantation (dated by TCRdb to about 2019). The sample's time point, from its label and the paper: before start of T cell therapy. Library preparation used the immunoSEQ multiplex PCR assay. TCRdb mirrors the immuneACCESS table, restricted to in-frame sequences. Some clones are absent from its copies; in checked studies, under half trace to an unresolved V gene, and the reason for the others is unknown. Within this sample are approximately 52,000 clones, with about 94% of them counted one time only. Around 3% of the sample goes to the ten largest clones. No antigens are known for them. The sequencing here drew on CD8+ T cells from blood, taken before autologous CMV-specific T cell therapy. The receptors originated from a human patient who had received a solid organ transplant and had CMV disease.

The chain employs TRBV12-5 and TRBJ2-1; D is undetermined. The germline V gene has CDR1 LGHNT and CDR2 FRNRAP. The ends were cut back, 5 bases at V and 6 bases at J, with 11 bases in the middle. CDR3 length: 13 residues. The CDR3 protein is CASGPDSPNEQFF. The CDR3, as DNA: TGTGCTAGTGGTCCAGACTCACCCAATGAGCAGTTCTTC.

CDR3 protein: CASSVEDRYNEQFF. CDR3 DNA sequence: TGTGCCAGCAGCGTAGAGGACAGATACAATGAGCAGTTCTTC. This rearrangement joins TRBV9 to TRBJ2-1; TRBD1 is a possible D gene (6 bases). CDR3 size: 14 residues. V gave up 0 bases and J gave up 4 bases, with 8 bases separating them. Germline assignment: CDR1 SGDLS and CDR2 YYNGEE. The full variable domain, rest sourced from reference TRBV9 and TRBJ2-1, is DSGVTQTPKHLITATGQRVTLRCSPRSGDLSVYWYQQSLDQGLQFLIQYYNGEERAKGNILERFSAQQFPDLHSELNLSSLELGDSALYFCASSVEDRYNEQFFGPGTRLTVL.

The chain combines TRBV19 with TRBJ2-5, with 7 bases aligning to TRBD2. With the DNA end fitting TRBJ2-7 better, the J assignment may be wrong. CDR1 is LNHDA and CDR2 is SQIVND in the germline V gene (reference sequence). The CDR3 sequence is 13 residues long. Here the CDR3 reads CASSTGRGDEQYF. As DNA, the CDR3 is TGTGCCAGTAGTACCGGACGGGGGGACGAGCAGTACTTC.

The rearrangement uses TRBV4-3 and TRBJ2-7; D uncertain. The V end was cut by 0 bases, the J end by 0 bases, with 12 bases between. This CDR3 contains 16 residues. CDR1 and CDR2 from the germline V gene are LGHNA and YSLEER. CDR3 sequence reads: CASSQDRQSPSYEQYF. The CDR3 DNA sequence: TGCGCCAGCAGCCAAGATCGCCAGTCCCCCTCCTACGAGCAGTACTTC.

This clone was picked up a small number of times. The chain combines TRBV7-9 with TRBJ2-7, with D unresolved. The CDR3 runs 12 residues. V lost 1 base, J lost 7 bases, and 8 bases lay in between. Germline V gene sequence: CDR1 SEHNR, CDR2 FQNEAQ (reference sequence). The CDR3 reads CASSLGSGEQYF. The CDR3 DNA sequence: TGTGCCAGCAGCTTAGGGTCCGGGGAGCAGTACTTC.

This sequence joins TRBV7-9 and TRBJ2-2, with D perhaps matching TRBD2 (5 bases). This CDR3 region has 16 residues. Germline lookup yields CDR1 SEHNR and CDR2 FQNEAQ (reference sequence). V lost 2 bases, J lost 1 base, and 11 bases lay in between. DNA for the CDR3: TGTGCCAGCAGCTTAATCCGGGAAAGGAACACCGGGGAGCTGTTTTTT. This translates into CASSLIRERNTGELFF.

The genes are TRBV11-1 and TRBJ2-5, with a possible D match to TRBD2 (6 bases). The CDR3 covers 15 residues. Trimming pared 7 bases from V and 4 bases from J, leaving 19 bases between. Germline lookup yields CDR1 SGHAT and CDR2 FQDESV (reference sequence). DNA of the CDR3: TGTGCCAGCACCGAAGGACTATCCCTAAGAGAGACCCAGTACTTC. This sequence encodes CASTEGLSLRETQYF.

The chain has TRBV5-5 and TRBJ2-7, with 9 bases fitting TRBD2. CDR1 and CDR2 from the germline V gene are SGHKS and YYEKEE (reference sequence). V gave up 3 bases and J gave up 7 bases; unmatched junction bases: 11. CDR3 length equals 15 residues. The chain's CDR3 is CASSWGLAASGEQYF. CDR3 bases: TGTGCCAGCAGCTGGGGACTAGCAGCGTCGGGGGAGCAGTACTTC.

The V call is TRBV27, the J call TRBJ1-6; 9 positions agree with TRBD1. The ends lost 2 bases at V and 8 bases at J; junction bases unmatched: 7. Germline V CDR1 and CDR2: MNHEY, SMNVEV (reference sequence). This CDR3 has 16 amino acids. The CDR3 loop reads CASSLLGQGKDSPLHF. CDR3 nucleotide sequence: TGTGCCAGCAGTTTACTCGGACAGGGGAAAGATTCACCCCTCCACTTT.

On this clone itself: This same CDR3 is encoded by further DNA sequences in the sample. The rearrangement links TRBV6-5 to TRBJ1-1, with D possibly matching TRBD1 (5 bases). The CDR3 runs 12 residues. The germline V gene encodes CDR1 MNHEY and CDR2 SVGAGI. V was clipped by 4 bases and J by 5 bases, with 8 bases between them. The CDR3 region has the DNA TGTGCCAGCAGTTTCGGGGGGACTGAAGCTTTCTTT. Its translation is CASSFGGTEAFF.

This rearrangement joins TRBV19 to TRBJ1-3; a weak D match, TRBD1 (5 bases). The V and J ends lost 1 base and 4 bases respectively, with 14 bases between them. This CDR3 region has 16 residues. Germline lookup yields CDR1 LNHDA and CDR2 SQIVND (reference sequence). The CDR3 DNA follows: TGTGCCAGTAGTATAGCTACAGGATGGACCGGAAACACCATATATTTT. It translates to CASSIATGWTGNTIYF.

The rearrangement joins TRBV6-5 to TRBJ1-3, with D perhaps matching TRBD1 (6 bases). The CDR3 consists of 16 residues. V lost 2 bases to trimming and J lost 4 bases, with 15 bases between them. Per germline, CDR1 MNHEY and CDR2 SVGAGI. The CDR3 sequence is CASSYSSQGFGNTIYF. Here the CDR3 DNA reads TGTGCCAGCAGTTACAGTTCACAGGGCTTCGGAAACACCATATATTTT.

This sequence joins TRBV7-9 and TRBJ1-3, with a weak D call TRBD1 (6 bases). Germline loops: CDR1 SEHNR, CDR2 FQNEAQ (reference sequence). The CDR3 runs 17 residues. V shed 5 bases and J shed 7 bases, with 24 bases lying between them. The CDR3 region has the DNA TGTGCCAGCAGCCTACACCCGTGGGGGGCCGGTCAGAACACCATATATTTT. It translates to CASSLHPWGAGQNTIYF.

The chain is built from TRBV16 and TRBJ2-2; unclear D gene. The CDR3 runs to 14 residues. The germline CDR1 and CDR2 sequences are KGHSY and FQNENV. V was clipped by 1 base and J by 4 bases, with 7 bases between them. This CDR3 is CASSQLVVTGELFF. In DNA form, the CDR3 reads TGTGCCAGCAGCCAATTGGTCGTCACCGGGGAGCTGTTTTTT.

The J gene is TRBJ1-5, the V gene TRBV30, with a weak D call TRBD1 (5 bases). CDR3 length: 14 amino acids. Per the germline V gene, CDR1 is GTSNPN and CDR2 is SVGIG (reference sequence). The CDR3 DNA sequence: TGTGCTTGGGGTTGGGGACGGTCTCATCAGCCCCAGCATTTT. The encoded protein is CAWGWGRSHQPQHF.

The chain combines TRBV7-8 with TRBJ2-5; D gene unclear. This CDR3 is built from 13 residues. Germline-derived CDR1 and CDR2 are SGHVS and FQNEAQ. Between the trimmed V and J ends, which lost 2 bases and 1 base, there was a span of 5 bases. CDR3 region: CASSLFTQETQYF. The CDR3 region has the DNA TGTGCCAGCAGCTTATTTACCCAAGAGACCCAGTACTTC.

The chain couples TRBV29-1 to TRBJ2-1; no clear D. This CDR3 is 16 amino acids long. Germline CDR1 and CDR2: SQVTM and ANQGSEA. V was clipped by 3 bases and J by 5 bases, with 20 bases between them. CDR3 in DNA: TGCAGCGTTGAGGGTTTAGCCGGAGAAGTTAACAATGAGCAGTTCTTC. It encodes CSVEGLAGEVNNEQFF.

Here the CDR3 DNA reads TGTGCCAGCAGTGCCGGGACAGGGGGGGGCAATGAGCAGTTCTTC. This encodes CASSAGTGGGNEQFF. This chain links TRBV6-4 with TRBJ2-1; 11 positions agree with TRBD1. The J segment lost 6 bases and the V segment lost 4 bases, leaving 5 bases of the junction unmatched. The CDR3 runs to 15 residues. The germline V gene has CDR1 MRHNA and CDR2 SNTAGT.

The count of this clone is one. V gene TRBV11-3 combines with J gene TRBJ2-7, with TRBD2 matching 7 bases. CDR3 size: 15 residues. With 3 bases clipped from V and 3 bases from J, the junction kept 8 bases outside the gene matches. Germline-derived CDR1 and CDR2 are SGHNT and YENEEA. CDR3 nucleotide sequence: TGTGCCAGCAGCTTCGGCGGGAGACCGGGCTACGAGCAGTACTTC. Amino acid sequence: CASSFGGRPGYEQYF.

This chain uses TRBV7-2 with TRBJ2-7; TRBD2 matches 8 bases. Trimming cost V 5 bases and J 3 bases; bases outside gene matches: 15. CDR1 is SGHTA and CDR2 is FQGNSA in the germline V gene. This CDR3 comprises 17 residues. DNA of the CDR3: TGTGCCAGCAGCACGCGGGGGGAAGGGGACGGTATCTACGAGCAGTACTTC. This sequence encodes CASSTRGEGDGIYEQYF.

Concerning this clone: The germline gene is not matched at one end of the junction; a read error may be the cause. The chain carries TRBV28 and TRBJ2-5; D unresolved. The CDR3 length is 11 residues. Germline loops: CDR1 MDHEN, CDR2 SYDVKM. The CDR3 nucleotides are TGTGCCAGCAGTTCGAGAGAGGCCCAGTACTTC. Amino acids: CASSSREAQYF.

This clone was counted between two and nine times. The chain couples TRBV6-4 to TRBJ2-1; 9 bases fit TRBD2. Germline V gene data show CDR1 as MRHNA and CDR2 as SNTAGT. The CDR3 consists of 15 residues. V shed 10 bases, J shed 6 bases, and the junction held 13 bases outside the gene matches. The chain's CDR3 is CATNMEAGGFNEQFF. CDR3 sequence (DNA): TGTGCCACCAACATGGAAGCGGGAGGTTTCAATGAGCAGTTCTTC.

The genes are TRBV11-2 and TRBJ1-5, with D possibly TRBD1 on 6 matching bases. V gave up 0 bases and J gave up 10 bases, with 16 bases separating them. This CDR3 is built from 15 residues. Germline V lookup: CDR1 SGHAT, CDR2 FQNNGV. The CDR3 DNA reads TGTGCCAGCAGCTTAGAGGCAGGGGTGGTTCATCCCCAGCATTTT. This gives the protein CASSLEAGVVHPQHF. The variable domain in full, completed from reference TRBV11-2 and TRBJ1-5, reads EAGVAQSPRYKIIEKRQSVAFWCNPISGHATLYWYQQILGQGPKLLIQFQNNGVVDDSQLPKDRFSAERLKGVDSTLKIQPAKLEDSAVYLCASSLEAGVVHPQHFGDGTRLSIL.

The chain couples TRBV5-6 to TRBJ2-3; D is unclear. Between the trimmed V and J ends, which lost 1 base and 1 base, there was a span of 10 bases. CDR1 and CDR2 (germline): SGHDT, YYEEEE. The CDR3 has 15 amino acids. The CDR3 coding sequence is TGTGCCAGCAGCTTGCTCATCTTCGGCACAGATACGCAGTATTTT. Translating it yields CASSLLIFGTDTQYF. Full variable domain (outside the CDR3, taken from reference TRBV5-6 and TRBJ2-3): DAGVTQSPTHLIKTRGQQVTLRCSPKSGHDTVSWYQQALGQGPQFIFQYYEEEERQRGNFPDRFSGHQFPNYSSELNVNALLLGDSALYLCASSLLIFGTDTQYFGPGTRLTVL.

The V call is TRBV6-1, the J call TRBJ1-1; tentative D call: TRBD1 (5 bases). From germline, CDR1 is MNHNS and CDR2 SASEGT. V dropped 1 base and J dropped 7 bases, with 10 bases sitting between them. The CDR3 has 13 amino acids. CDR3 DNA: TGTGCCAGCAGTGAAGGGGGGACCCTTGAAGCTTTCTTT. Protein product: CASSEGGTLEAFF.

The chain combines TRBV5-6 with TRBJ2-1, with D maybe TRBD2 (6 bases). Looked up from germline, CDR1 is SGHDT and CDR2 is YYEEEE. V lost 4 bases and J 3 bases, leaving 17 bases between the germline ends. CDR3 length: 16 amino acids. DNA for the CDR3: TGTGCCAGCAGCCCAGGTCCAAGGCGGGGCTACAATGAGCAGTTCTTC. This translates into CASSPGPRRGYNEQFF.

The chain uses TRBV5-1 and TRBJ1-1; D perhaps matches TRBD1 (5 bases). Between the trimmed V and J ends, which lost 0 bases and 1 base, there was a span of 19 bases. CDR1 and CDR2 from the germline V gene are SGHRS and YFSETQ. CDR3 size: 18 residues. The CDR3 nucleotides are TGCGCCAGCAGCTTGGGGACACCAGCGGCCTTTGCGAACACTGAAGCTTTCTTT. Its translation is CASSLGTPAAFANTEAFF.

V is TRBV5-1 and J is TRBJ1-2; D perhaps matches TRBD1 (5 bases). Trimming left V 0 bases short and J 6 bases short, with 15 bases between. This CDR3 has 15 amino acids. The V gene's germline CDR1 is SGHRS and CDR2 YFSETQ. CDR3 coding DNA: TGCGCCAGCAGCTTGGGTATCGGGGGATCGGATGGCTACACCTTC. It yields the protein CASSLGIGGSDGYTF.

The CDR3 is CASSQPIRGDEKLFF. The CDR3 region has the DNA TGTGCCAGCAGCCAACCGATACGGGGGGATGAAAAACTGTTTTTT. The rearrangement uses TRBV4-2 and TRBJ1-4; D perhaps matches TRBD1 (5 bases). Germline V gene lookup returns CDR1 LGHNA and CDR2 YNFKEQ. CDR3 length: 15 amino acids. V lost 2 bases and J 6 bases, leaving 13 bases between the germline ends.

This chain uses TRBV9 with TRBJ1-4; 10 bases fit TRBD1. The V gene end was trimmed by 3 bases and the J gene end by 4 bases; junction bases not matched to a gene: 6. The germline gives CDR1 SGDLS, CDR2 YYNGEE. The CDR3 runs to 16 residues. The CDR3 bases are TGTGCCAGCAGCGACCCGGGACAGGGGAATAATGAAAAACTGTTTTTT. Translation gives CASSDPGQGNNEKLFF.